This T cell receptor (beta chain) was captured by sequencing in a study of CD8+CD57+ T cells in acquired aplastic anemia. Study-level information: The sorted CD4+ and CD8+ cells yielded an average around 3.4 ug of DNA.

Whole-study results and caveats: A set of about 30 CD8+ CDR3 sequences was shared between patients and controls, and these sequences appeared highly expressed in patients. Patients were compared with controls for CD8+ Simpson's diversity, and no significant difference emerged.

This CDR3 has 13 amino acids. V trimming: 8 bases; J trimming: 6 bases; junction bases outside the gene matches: 8. Germline CDR1 reads MNHEY; CDR2 reads SVGAGI. CD8+CD57+ cell expansion, shown by flow cytometry, had occurred in the patients selected for sequencing. Genomic DNA templated the TCR beta VDJ and CDR3 profiling. A single record per CDR3 protein comes from TCRdb applying MiXCR to the reads. Of 100,000 to 150,000 distinct CDR3 sequences in the sample, over 30% were seen once. The sample holds many counts of this clonotype. Its target is not known. The V gene is TRBV6-5, the J gene TRBJ1-1, with 8 bases lining up with TRBD1. The clonotype originates from a human donor with aplastic anemia. The sequencing sample was made of sorted CD4+, CD8+, or CD8+CD57+ T cells (not recorded which) from PBMCs. The CDR3 DNA follows: TGTGCCAGCCAGATAGACAGGGGCGCTGAAGCTTTCTTT. It codes for CASQIDRGAEAFF.